This T cell receptor (beta chain) was retrieved from a study of blood T cell repertoires in COVID-19. Study at large: COVID-19 samples from acute and convalescent phases originated in the United States, Italy and Spain.

Under the authors' procedure: Counts of nucleated cells, estimated from reference gene primer amplification, were obtained. The protocol was immunoSEQ multiplex PCR, while the TCRdb copy is restricted to in-frame clones and leaves out a portion. D and trimming were read from the DNA, whereas the V and J calls and clone size are those reported in that table. This sample has under 250,000 clones, with roughly 80% found just once. The CDR3 consists of 16 residues. Germline V lookup: CDR1 LGHNA, CDR2 YSLEER. Losses at the gene ends were 2 bases for V and 4 bases for J; bases not matched to a gene: 6. The sequenced sample was peripheral blood. This TCR was sampled from a woman aged 18-35 years with acute or convalescent COVID-19. This sequence joins TRBV4-3 and TRBJ1-2; TRBD1 aligns across 11 bases. The CDR3 nucleotides are TGCGCCAGCAGCCAATCTGGGACAGGGGGAGTCTATGGCTACACCTTC. This codes for CASSQSGTGGVYGYTF.